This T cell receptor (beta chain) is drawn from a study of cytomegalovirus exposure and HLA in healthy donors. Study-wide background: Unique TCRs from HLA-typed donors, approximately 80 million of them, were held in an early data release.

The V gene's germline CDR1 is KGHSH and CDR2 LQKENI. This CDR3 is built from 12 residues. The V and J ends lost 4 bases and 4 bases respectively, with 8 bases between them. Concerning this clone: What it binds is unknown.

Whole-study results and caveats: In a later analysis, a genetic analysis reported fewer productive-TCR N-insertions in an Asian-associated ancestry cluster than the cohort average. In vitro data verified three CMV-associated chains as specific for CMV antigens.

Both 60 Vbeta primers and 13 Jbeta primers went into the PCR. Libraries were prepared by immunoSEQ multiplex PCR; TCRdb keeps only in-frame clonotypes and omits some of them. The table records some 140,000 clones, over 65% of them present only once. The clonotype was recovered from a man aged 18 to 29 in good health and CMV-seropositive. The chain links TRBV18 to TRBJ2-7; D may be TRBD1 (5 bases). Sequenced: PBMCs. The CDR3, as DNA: TGTGCCAGCTCACAAACAGGATACGAGCAGTACTTC. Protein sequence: CASSQTGYEQYF.